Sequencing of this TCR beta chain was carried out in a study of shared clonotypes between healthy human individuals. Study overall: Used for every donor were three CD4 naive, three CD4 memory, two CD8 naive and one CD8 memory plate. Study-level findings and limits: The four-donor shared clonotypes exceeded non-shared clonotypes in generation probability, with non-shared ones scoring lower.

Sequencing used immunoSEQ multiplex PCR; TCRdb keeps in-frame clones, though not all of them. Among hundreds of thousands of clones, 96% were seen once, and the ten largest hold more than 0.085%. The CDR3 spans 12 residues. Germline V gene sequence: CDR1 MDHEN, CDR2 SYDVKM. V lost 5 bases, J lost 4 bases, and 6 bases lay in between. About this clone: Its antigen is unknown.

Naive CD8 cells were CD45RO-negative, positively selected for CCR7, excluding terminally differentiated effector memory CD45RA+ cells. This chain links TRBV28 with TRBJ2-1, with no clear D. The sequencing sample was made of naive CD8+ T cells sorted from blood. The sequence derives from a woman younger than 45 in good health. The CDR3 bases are TGTGCCAGCAGTCATCCATACAATGAGCAGTTCTTC. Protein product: CASSHPYNEQFF.